Listed below are T cell receptor beta chains from one sample, sequenced in a study of OX40 agonist ivuxolimab in advanced cancers. The protocol was immunoSEQ multiplex PCR, while the TCRdb copy is restricted to in-frame clones and leaves out a portion. The sample gives over 25,000 clones, approximately 83% of which show up once; 45% to 60% is in the top ten. This material consisted of CD4+ or CD8+ T cells sorted from blood, taken in a trial of the OX40 agonist ivuxolimab. These receptors originate from an adult with an advanced solid tumor such as melanoma, head and neck, liver or kidney cancer. CDR3s include the opening cysteine and the closing phenylalanine or tryptophan. The D gene is left open where the match is weak. For some rows the clone size is stated as once, few or many, or as a class when expanded; others skip it.

length	V	J	D	size	DNA	CDR3
14	TRBV19	TRBJ2-3	.	.	TGTGCCAGTAGTATGACGGCAGCGCGGGATACGCAGTATTTT	CASSMTAARDTQYF
15	TRBV4-1	TRBJ1-5	.	.	TGCGCCAGCAGCCAAGTCGTCGTAATCTATCAGCCCCAGCATTTT	CASSQVVVIYQPQHF
16	TRBV10-3	TRBJ1-2	.	.	TGTGCCATCAGTGAATCCCGACAGAACCCGCGTGATGGCTACACCTTC	CAISESRQNPRDGYTF
18	TRBV11-1	TRBJ2-1	TRBD2	.	TGTGCCAGCAGCTCTGGACTAGCGGGGATTAGCTCCTACAATGAGCAGTTCTTC	CASSSGLAGISSYNEQFF
14	TRBV13	TRBJ1-1	TRBD1	.	TGTGCCAGCAGCTTAGCAGGGGGGAACACTGAAGCTTTCTTT	CASSLAGGNTEAFF
11	TRBV5-4	TRBJ2-7	.	.	TGTGCCAGCAGTCTCAACTACGAGCAGTACTTC	CASSLNYEQYF
15	TRBV7-8	TRBJ1-1	.	.	TGTGCCAGCAGCTTAATAAACAGGGTCGGAACTGAAGCTTTCTTT	CASSLINRVGTEAFF
14	TRBV4-3	TRBJ1-1	.	many	TGCGCCAGCAGCCAAGTAGTTATGGCCCCTGAAGCTTTCTTT	CASSQVVMAPEAFF
11	TRBV30	TRBJ2-1	.	.	TGTGCCTGGTATAATGTGAATGAGCAGTTCTTC	CAWYNVNEQFF
16	TRBV4-1	TRBJ1-5	TRBD1	.	TGCGCCAGCAGCCAAGACCATCAGGGGGCAAATCAGCCCCAGCATTTT	CASSQDHQGANQPQHF
14	TRBV6-5	TRBJ1-1	.	.	TGTGCCAGCAGTGTGACAGAGGGAAACACTGAAGCTTTCTTT	CASSVTEGNTEAFF
12	TRBV5-6	TRBJ2-3	.	.	TGTGCCAGCAGCTTGGCTGGCGATACGCAGTATTTT	CASSLAGDTQYF
13	TRBV2	TRBJ1-1	.	.	TGTGCCAGCAAGCGATTAATGAACACTGAAGCTTTCTTT	CASKRLMNTEAFF
15	TRBV2	TRBJ2-7	.	.	TGTGCCAGCAGTTACCCTCGGGACCAACCCTACGAGCAGTACTTC	CASSYPRDQPYEQYF